This TCR beta chain was retrieved from a study of T-cell memory formation after mild COVID-19. Study-wide points: Clones that contracted from day 15 to 85 were balanced CD4/CD8, while later expanders leaned CD4+. Of the contracting clones, CD4+ ones lay mainly in CM and EM, and CD8+ ones in EMRA. Researchers could not confirm that second-wave clones peaking on day 37 targeted SARS-CoV-2.

In TCRdb, the 5' RACE reads were re-called with MiXCR into one record per CDR3 protein. The profile shows about 140,000 distinct CDR3 sequences, 11% to 15% of them singletons. Germline V lookup: CDR1 DFQATT, CDR2 SNEGSKA (reference sequence). J gave up 0 bases and V 0 bases, and 14 bases lay outside the gene matches. The CDR3 has 20 residues. Worth noting for this clonotype: The target antigen is unknown.

The chain carries TRBV20-1 and TRBJ2-1; the match to TRBD2 covers 10 bases. The clonotype was recovered from an adult woman who had mild COVID-19 (a few samples of this study predate the infection). Cell type and time point are not known. Sample: PBMCs or a T cell subset sorted from them (not recorded which). The chain's CDR3 is CSARDGLAGALDSSYNEQFF. The CDR3 region has the DNA TGCAGTGCTAGAGATGGGCTAGCGGGGGCCCTTGACTCCTCCTACAATGAGCAGTTCTTC.